The table lists the clone carrying this T cell receptor (beta chain) with a few counts. TCRdb independently ran MiXCR on the 5' RACE reads; one entry per CDR3 protein. There are 130,000 or so distinct CDR3 sequences in the sample; roughly 4% occur only once, and over 1.3% lies in the top ten. Germline values: CDR1 SNHLY, CDR2 FYNNEI. The V segment lost 7 bases and the J segment 6 bases; nucleotides outside the gene matches: 1. CDR3 length equals 11 residues. This record belongs to a study of human T cells and chemical hapten exposure. Extraction yielded total RNA from whole blood (unfractionated). V gene TRBV2 combines with J gene TRBJ2-3; 7 bases match TRBD2. The sequence came from a female donor in good health. The CDR3 sequence: CASILADTQYF. The CDR3 nucleotides read TGTGCCAGCATACTAGCGGATACGCAGTATTTT. Full variable domain (outside the CDR3, taken from reference TRBV2 and TRBJ2-3): EPEVTQTPSHQVTQMGQEVILRCVPISNHLYFYWYRQILGQKVEFLVSFYNNEISEKSEIFDDQFSVERPDGSNFTLKIRSTKLEDSAMYFCASILADTQYFGPGTRLTVL.